The 29 T cell receptor beta chains in this list originate from one sample, sequenced in a study of Ad26.COV2.S vaccination and SARS-CoV-2 variants (dated by TCRdb to about 2021). Reading the label with the study, this specimen's treatment or condition is: roughly 20 received Ad26.COV2.S at low or high dose, single or two shots; about 5 received placebo; per-sample allocation not given. For vaccine and placebo recipients, the sequenced repertoires came from samples collected on day 63 after the first injection. Library preparation used the immunoSEQ multiplex PCR assay. Entries here come from immuneACCESS through TCRdb and include only in-frame sequences with V and J called. Some clones fail to appear in such tables; in the studies checked, an unresolved V gene covers under half of the shortfall, and the cause of the remainder is unknown. The sample includes around 340,000 clones, with roughly 90% observed a single time. The top ten clones comprise around 5.8% of the sample.

Sequencing used peripheral blood, obtained in a trial of Ad26.COV2.S vaccine versus placebo. These receptors all come from a person aged 18-65 years who received the Ad26.COV2.S COVID-19 vaccine or a placebo.

J is TRBJ1-1 and V is TRBV29-1, with D possibly TRBD1 on 6 matching bases. The CDR3 consists of 13 residues. Germline V gene sequence: CDR1 SQVTM, CDR2 ANQGSEA. Trimming took off 6 bases at V and 3 bases at J, with 14 bases between the two ends. The CDR3 protein is CSVSQGHDTEAFF. The CDR3 DNA sequence: TGCAGCGTGTCGCAGGGGCATGACACTGAAGCTTTCTTT.

The chain carries TRBV30 and TRBJ2-7; D is unclear. Germline CDR1 and CDR2: GTSNPN and SVGIG (reference sequence). This CDR3 comprises 10 residues. Deletions cut 2 bases from V and 5 bases from J, with 4 bases between. The CDR3 here is CAWSKNEQYF. The CDR3 nucleotides read TGTGCCTGGAGTAAAAACGAGCAGTACTTC.

The chain employs TRBV4-3 and TRBJ2-7; 9 nucleotides align to TRBD1. The trim removed 1 base at V and 8 bases at J, leaving 6 bases unmatched. The CDR3 spans 14 residues. Germline V CDR1 and CDR2: LGHNA, YSLEER. The CDR3 DNA reads TGCGCCAGCAGCCAAGCGGGACAGGGTGTCAAGCAGTACTTC. It encodes CASSQAGQGVKQYF.

The rearrangement joins TRBV5-1 to TRBJ1-2; 7 nucleotides agree with TRBD1. Germline V gene lookup returns CDR1 SGHRS and CDR2 YFSETQ. After removal of 0 bases from V and 5 bases from J, the junction contained 4 bases not matched to a gene. The CDR3 length is 14 residues. The CDR3 here is CASSLGQGKYGYTF. The CDR3 DNA sequence: TGCGCCAGCAGCTTGGGACAGGGCAAGTATGGCTACACCTTC.

CDR3 nucleotides: TGCGCCAGCAGCTTGGCAACAACAGCCAAAAACATTCAGTACTTC. Translating gives CASSLATTAKNIQYF. The J gene is TRBJ2-4, the V gene TRBV5-1; D is undetermined. This CDR3 region has 15 residues. Per germline, CDR1 SGHRS and CDR2 YFSETQ. Trimming removed 0 bases from V and 0 bases from J, with 7 bases in between.

The genes are TRBV28 and TRBJ1-1; the D gene is possibly TRBD1 (5 bases). The CDR3 spans 14 residues. Trimming took 5 bases from V and 3 from J, leaving 13 bases between them. From germline, CDR1 is MDHEN and CDR2 SYDVKM. The CDR3 loop reads CASSHKLGDTEAFF. In DNA form, the CDR3 reads TGTGCCAGCAGTCATAAACTAGGGGACACTGAAGCTTTCTTT.

The genes are TRBV6-2 or TRBV6-3 and TRBJ1-5; D uncertain. Trimming removed 0 bases from V and 1 base from J, with 22 bases in between. The CDR3 totals 20 residues. In germline, CDR1 is MNHEY, CDR2 SVGEGT. The chain's CDR3 is CASSYSTPLLTKESNQPQHF. The CDR3 coding sequence is TGTGCCAGCAGTTACTCGACTCCGCTTTTAACAAAGGAGAGCAATCAGCCCCAGCATTTT.

This chain connects TRBV2 to TRBJ2-2; D remains unclear. The CDR3 is 12 amino acids. With 4 bases removed from V and 3 bases from J, the gap between germline ends came to 3 bases. From germline, CDR1 is SNHLY and CDR2 FYNNEI. Here the CDR3 DNA reads TGTGCCAGCAGTGTGGACACCGGGGAGCTGTTTTTT. Its translation: CASSVDTGELFF.

The gene calls are TRBV3-1 (or the pseudogene TRBV3-2) and TRBJ1-4, with a weak D call TRBD1 (6 bases). V lost 0 bases and J lost 5, with 16 bases in between. The CDR3 sequence is 17 residues long. CDR1 is LGHDT and CDR2 is YNNKEL in the germline V gene (reference sequence). CDR3: CASSQDPPGQPNEKLFF. CDR3 coding DNA: TGTGCCAGCAGCCAAGATCCCCCCGGACAGCCGAATGAAAAACTGTTTTTT.

This rearrangement joins TRBV18 to TRBJ2-1, with D perhaps matching TRBD1 or TRBD2 (5 bases each). V shed 3 bases and J shed 12 bases, with 15 bases lying between them. The CDR3 is 13 residues long. CDR1 and CDR2 from the germline V gene are KGHSH and LQKENI. The CDR3: CASSPGTGPLQFF. CDR3 sequence (DNA): TGTGCCAGCTCACCGGGGACCGGCCCCTTGCAGTTCTTC.

V and J are TRBV5-6 and TRBJ2-1, with unresolved D. Germline V lookup: CDR1 SGHDT, CDR2 YYEEEE. V was cut by 1 base and J by 6 bases, with 8 bases left in between. This CDR3 has 13 amino acids. CDR3 nucleotides: TGTGCCAGCAGCTTGTCCTATGGCAATGAGCAGTTCTTC. Translation: CASSLSYGNEQFF. The full variable domain, completed using reference TRBV5-6 and TRBJ2-1, is DAGVTQSPTHLIKTRGQQVTLRCSPKSGHDTVSWYQQALGQGPQFIFQYYEEEERQRGNFPDRFSGHQFPNYSSELNVNALLLGDSALYLCASSLSYGNEQFFGPGTRLTVL.

The DNA of the CDR3 is TGCAGTGTGGCAGGGACCTACGAGCAGTACTTC. This encodes CSVAGTYEQYF. This chain connects TRBV20-1 to TRBJ2-7; maybe TRBD1 (5 bases). Trimming took 7 bases from V and 2 from J, leaving 9 bases between them. The V gene's germline CDR1 is DFQATT and CDR2 SNEGSKA (reference sequence). This CDR3 is built from 11 residues.

The chain carries TRBV3-1 (or the pseudogene TRBV3-2) and TRBJ1-4; D is unresolved. The length of the CDR3 is 13 residues. Germline-derived CDR1 and CDR2 are LGHDT and YNNKEL (reference sequence). V was cut by 6 bases and J by 8 bases, with 13 bases left in between. This CDR3 is CASRPTGGEKLFF. The CDR3 DNA follows: TGTGCCAGCAGACCGACGGGAGGGGAAAAACTGTTTTTT.

This clone occurred once. V and J are TRBV28 and TRBJ2-4; D possibly uses TRBD1 or TRBD2 (5 bases each). The germline CDR1 and CDR2 sequences are MDHEN and SYDVKM. This CDR3 has 13 amino acids. V gave up 8 bases and J gave up 7 bases, with 15 bases separating them. The chain's CDR3 is CASRRDGENIQYF. The CDR3 nucleotides read TGTGCCAGCCGACGGGACGGGGAGAACATTCAGTACTTC.

The chain has TRBV19 and TRBJ1-2; D may be TRBD1 (6 bases). V was clipped by 3 bases and J by 2 bases, with 13 bases between them. Germline-derived CDR1 and CDR2 are LNHDA and SQIVND (reference sequence). The CDR3 totals 15 residues. The CDR3 DNA is TGTGCCAGTAGTATCGCAATAAGGGGGAACTATGGCTACACCTTC. This sequence encodes CASSIAIRGNYGYTF.

V is TRBV28 and J is TRBJ1-2, with D tentatively TRBD1 (5 bases). This CDR3 is 13 amino acids long. The V gene lost 3 bases and the J gene lost 3 bases, with 8 bases spanning the gap. From germline, CDR1 is MDHEN and CDR2 SYDVKM. The CDR3 loop is CASSFGADYGYTF. The CDR3 DNA reads as TGTGCCAGCAGTTTCGGGGCGGACTATGGCTACACCTTC.

The rearrangement uses TRBV7-9 and TRBJ1-4, with TRBD1 matching 8 bases. This CDR3 is built from 15 residues. CDR1 and CDR2 (germline): SEHNR, FQNEAQ (reference sequence). J lost 5 bases, V lost 5 bases, and 7 bases had no gene match. The CDR3 bases are TGTGCCAGCAGCATGCCCAGGGGGCAAAATGAAAAACTGTTTTTT. It specifies CASSMPRGQNEKLFF.

This clone was detected once. The V call is TRBV5-8, the J call TRBJ2-3, with TRBD1 identical over 7 bases. The V segment lost 0 bases and the J segment 3 bases; nucleotides outside the gene matches: 10. CDR3 length: 17 amino acids. CDR1 SGHTS and CDR2 YDEGEE come from the germline V gene. CDR3 DNA sequence: TGTGCCAGCAGCTTGGGTGTCGGGACAGTTGGAACAGATACGCAGTATTTT. It codes for CASSLGVGTVGTDTQYF.

The chain recombines TRBV10-3 with TRBJ2-3; 9 bases are shared with TRBD2. Germline V gives CDR1 ENHRY, CDR2 SYGVKD. V lost 0 bases and J lost 4; bases outside the gene matches: 5. The CDR3 spans 16 residues. The CDR3 coding sequence is TGTGCCATCAGTGAGTCGTCTGGCGGGGGGGCAGATACGCAGTATTTT. This encodes CAISESSGGGADTQYF.

The J gene is TRBJ1-2, the V gene TRBV9; D is uncertain. V lost 3 bases and J 5 bases, leaving 8 bases between the germline ends. Germline V gene lookup returns CDR1 SGDLS and CDR2 YYNGEE. The CDR3 extends over 12 amino acids. For the CDR3, the DNA is TGTGCCAGCAGCGCGGCCAGATATGGCTACACCTTC. Its translation: CASSAARYGYTF.

This rearrangement joins TRBV4-3 to TRBJ2-3; 7 bases align to TRBD2. The CDR3 length is 17 residues. Per germline, CDR1 LGHNA and CDR2 YSLEER. Trimming cost V 0 bases and J 1 base; bases outside gene matches: 7. CDR3 amino acids: CASSQDWGSGGTDTQYF. As DNA, the CDR3 is TGCGCCAGCAGCCAAGATTGGGGGAGCGGGGGCACAGATACGCAGTATTTT.

The gene calls are TRBV9 and TRBJ1-2; D gene unclear. Per germline, CDR1 SGDLS and CDR2 YYNGEE. The CDR3 covers 13 residues. The ends were cut back, 2 bases at V and 6 bases at J, with 11 bases in the middle. CDR3 bases: TGTGCCAGCAGCGTCGATTCTGGGGATGGCTACACCTTC. The encoded protein is CASSVDSGDGYTF.

The rearrangement links TRBV25-1 to TRBJ1-2; perhaps TRBD1 as D (6 bases). V gave up 4 bases and J gave up 5 bases, with 11 bases separating them. This CDR3 comprises 13 residues. CDR1 MGHDK and CDR2 SYGVNS come from the germline V gene. The DNA of the CDR3 is TGTGCCAGCAGTGGGACAGATGGGTATGGCTACACCTTC. This translates into CASSGTDGYGYTF.

V and J are TRBV7-2 and TRBJ2-2, with 8 bases matching TRBD1. CDR1 and CDR2 (germline): SGHTA, FQGNSA. The CDR3 spans 14 residues. J was trimmed by 6 bases and V by 5 bases; bases with no gene match: 5. CDR3 DNA sequence: TGTGCCAGCAGCCAGGGACAGGCCCCCGGGGAGCTGTTTTTT. Encoded protein: CASSQGQAPGELFF.

This clone is a singleton in its sample. The chain recombines TRBV18 with TRBJ1-1; possibly TRBD1 for D (5 bases). The ends were cut back, 1 base at V and 8 bases at J, with 8 bases in the middle. The CDR3 length is 12 residues. Germline assignment: CDR1 KGHSH and CDR2 LQKENI. The CDR3 loop is CASSPRGGEAFF. CDR3 nucleotides: TGTGCCAGCTCACCACGGGGGGGAGAAGCTTTCTTT.

The rearrangement uses TRBV29-1 and TRBJ1-4, with no clear D. V was shortened by 4 bases and J by 0 bases, with 15 bases between the two germline ends. Germline V gene data show CDR1 as SQVTM and CDR2 as ANQGSEA. The CDR3 runs to 16 residues. CDR3 region: CSVASVSEPTNEKLFF. The CDR3 DNA reads as TGCAGCGTTGCGAGCGTCAGTGAGCCAACTAATGAAAAACTGTTTTTT.

This sequence joins TRBV7-2 and TRBJ2-7; TRBD1 is a possible D gene (6 bases). The CDR3 extends over 13 amino acids. CDR1 SGHTA and CDR2 FQGNSA come from the germline V gene. Trimming shortened V by 5 bases and J by 0 bases, and 8 bases separated the two germline ends. For the CDR3, the DNA is TGTGCCAGCAGCCGGGACAACTCCTACGAGCAGTACTTC. Encoded protein: CASSRDNSYEQYF.

The rearrangement uses TRBV6-2 or TRBV6-3 and TRBJ2-7; 8 nucleotides agree with TRBD1. This CDR3 has 14 amino acids. Germline loops: CDR1 MNHEY, CDR2 SVGEGT. J gave up 3 bases and V 2 bases, and 3 bases lay outside the gene matches. Here the CDR3 reads CASSYEDRVYEQYF. CDR3 DNA: TGTGCCAGCAGTTACGAGGACAGGGTCTACGAGCAGTACTTC.

The V gene is TRBV5-4, the J gene TRBJ2-3; 10 nucleotides align to TRBD2. V lost 4 bases and J lost 3; bases outside the gene matches: 17. The CDR3 loop spans 19 amino acids. Germline V gives CDR1 SGHNT, CDR2 YYREEE (reference sequence). CDR3 amino acids: CASSPKRGGGLISTDTQYF. CDR3 coding DNA: TGTGCCAGCAGCCCCAAGCGGGGGGGCGGTCTAATTTCGACAGATACGCAGTATTTT.